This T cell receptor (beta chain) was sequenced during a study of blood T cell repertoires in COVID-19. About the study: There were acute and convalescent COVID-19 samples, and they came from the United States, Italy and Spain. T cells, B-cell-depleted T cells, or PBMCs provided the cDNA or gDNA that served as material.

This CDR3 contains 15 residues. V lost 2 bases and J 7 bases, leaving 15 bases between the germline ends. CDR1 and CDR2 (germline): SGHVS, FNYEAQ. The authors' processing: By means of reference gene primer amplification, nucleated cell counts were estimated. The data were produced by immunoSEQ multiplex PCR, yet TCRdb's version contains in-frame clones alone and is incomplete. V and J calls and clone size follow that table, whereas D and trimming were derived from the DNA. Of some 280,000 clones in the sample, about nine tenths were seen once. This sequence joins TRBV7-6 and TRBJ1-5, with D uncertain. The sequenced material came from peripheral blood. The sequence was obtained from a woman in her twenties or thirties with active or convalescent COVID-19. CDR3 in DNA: TGTGCCAGCAGCTTATCAGCGGGGATCGGCCAGCCCCAGCATTTT. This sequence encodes CASSLSAGIGQPQHF.